This T cell receptor beta chain was captured in a study of blood T cell repertoires in COVID-19. Clones were read by immunoSEQ multiplex PCR, and TCRdb kept only the in-frame ones, dropping some. The data contain about 170,000 clones, under 95% of them singletons. This TCR derives from a man aged 18 to 35 with COVID-19, enrolled during active disease. Sequenced material: peripheral blood.

The CDR3: CASSPAGLVGYNEQFF. CDR3 DNA: TGTGCCAGCAGCCCTGCTGGACTAGTCGGATACAATGAGCAGTTCTTC. This chain uses TRBV7-9 with TRBJ2-1; 7 bases map to TRBD2. The trim removed 5 bases at V and 4 bases at J, leaving 11 bases unmatched. Looked up from germline, CDR1 is SEHNR and CDR2 is FQNEAQ (reference sequence). There are 16 residues in the CDR3.